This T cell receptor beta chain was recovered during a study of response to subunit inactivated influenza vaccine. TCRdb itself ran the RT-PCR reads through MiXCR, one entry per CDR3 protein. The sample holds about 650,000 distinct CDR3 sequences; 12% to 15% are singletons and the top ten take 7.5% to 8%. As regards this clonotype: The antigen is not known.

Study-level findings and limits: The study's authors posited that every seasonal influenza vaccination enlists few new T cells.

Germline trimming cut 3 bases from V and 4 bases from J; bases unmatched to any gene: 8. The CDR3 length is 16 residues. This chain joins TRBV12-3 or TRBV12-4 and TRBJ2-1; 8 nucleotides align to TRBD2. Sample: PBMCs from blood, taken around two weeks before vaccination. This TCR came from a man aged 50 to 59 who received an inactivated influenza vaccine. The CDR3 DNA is TGTGCCAGCAGTTTTCCGGGAGGGCGGAGTTACAATGAGCAGTTCTTC. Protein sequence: CASSFPGGRSYNEQFF.